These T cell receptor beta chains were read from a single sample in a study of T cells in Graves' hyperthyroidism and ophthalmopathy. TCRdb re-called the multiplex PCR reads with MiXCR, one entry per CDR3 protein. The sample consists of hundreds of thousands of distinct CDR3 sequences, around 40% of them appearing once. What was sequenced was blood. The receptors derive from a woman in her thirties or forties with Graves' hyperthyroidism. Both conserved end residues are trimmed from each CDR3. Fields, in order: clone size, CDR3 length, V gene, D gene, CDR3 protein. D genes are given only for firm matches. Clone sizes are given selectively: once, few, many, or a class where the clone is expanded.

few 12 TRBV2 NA ASSTDRLPGELF
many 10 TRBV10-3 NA AIGGGGYGYT
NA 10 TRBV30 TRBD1 AWSRGYDEQY
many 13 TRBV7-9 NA ASSLATPGAETQY
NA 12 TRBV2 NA ASRRGSSTGELF
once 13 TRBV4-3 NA ASSQVGQGNEKLL
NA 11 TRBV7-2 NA ASSQVQGDTQY
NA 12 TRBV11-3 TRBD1 ASSLTGGPSGLF
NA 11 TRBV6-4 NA ASSDSGAGELF
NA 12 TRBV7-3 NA ASSDACSNQPQH
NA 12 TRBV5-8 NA ASLKLSSNQPQH
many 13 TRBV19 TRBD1 ASSITDRVNQPQH
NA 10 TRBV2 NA ASSEGGSNQH
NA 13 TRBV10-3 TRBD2 ALSPGLADTDTQY
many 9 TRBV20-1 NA SATGSHGYT
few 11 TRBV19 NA ASSIGLRDTQY
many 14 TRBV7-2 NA ASSSRQDSSGNTIY
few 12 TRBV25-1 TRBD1 ASSEVSTGSEQY
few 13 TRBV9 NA ASSQGTGLLYEQY
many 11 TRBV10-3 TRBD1 ANHPGQGSGYT
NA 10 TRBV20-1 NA SARVGVGTQY
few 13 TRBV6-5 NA ASSYTTGSNQPQH
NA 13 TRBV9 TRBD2 ARTIREGWSYEQY
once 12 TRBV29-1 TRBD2 SVRSGRAGNEQH
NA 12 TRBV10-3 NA ASSEGREDEKLF
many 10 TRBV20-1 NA SAQSLLDEQY